The T cell receptor (beta chain) under discussion was sequenced for a study of human T cells and chemical hapten exposure. TCRdb re-analysed the RACE reads in MiXCR, keeping a single row per CDR3 protein. The table has around 50,000 distinct CDR3 sequences, roughly a tenth seen once. As to time point: patch test 1, 2 weeks after DPC sensitization. Noted treatment: therapeutic diphenylcyclopropenone sensitization with weekly scalp DPC. At least ten counts were recorded for this clonotype. The CDR3 covers 13 residues. V lost 8 bases and J lost 9, with 19 bases in between. Germline V gene sequence: CDR1 MNHNY, CDR2 SVGAGI (reference sequence).

The rearrangement links TRBV6-6 to TRBJ1-2, with a possible D match to TRBD1 (6 bases). The sample consisted of whole blood, taken in connection with sensitization to the hapten diphenylcyclopropenone (DPC). This TCR was sampled from a woman aged 40 to 49 with alopecia areata. Some clones in this sample may be carry-over from other donors' samples. The CDR3 DNA follows: TGTGCCAGCTCAAACGAACAGGGTCTACGCTACACCTTC. Its translation is CASSNEQGLRYTF.